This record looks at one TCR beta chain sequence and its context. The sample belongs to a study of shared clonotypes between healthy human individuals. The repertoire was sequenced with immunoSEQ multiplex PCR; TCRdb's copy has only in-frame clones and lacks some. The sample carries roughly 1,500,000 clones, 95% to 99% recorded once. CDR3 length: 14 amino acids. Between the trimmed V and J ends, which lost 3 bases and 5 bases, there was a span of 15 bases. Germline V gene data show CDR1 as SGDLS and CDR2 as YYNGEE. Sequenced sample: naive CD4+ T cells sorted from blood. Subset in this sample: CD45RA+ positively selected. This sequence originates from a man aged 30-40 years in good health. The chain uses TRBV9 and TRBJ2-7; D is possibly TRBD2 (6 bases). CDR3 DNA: TGTGCCAGCAGCGGACTACCGGGAGTTAACGAGCAGTACTTC. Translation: CASSGLPGVNEQYF.